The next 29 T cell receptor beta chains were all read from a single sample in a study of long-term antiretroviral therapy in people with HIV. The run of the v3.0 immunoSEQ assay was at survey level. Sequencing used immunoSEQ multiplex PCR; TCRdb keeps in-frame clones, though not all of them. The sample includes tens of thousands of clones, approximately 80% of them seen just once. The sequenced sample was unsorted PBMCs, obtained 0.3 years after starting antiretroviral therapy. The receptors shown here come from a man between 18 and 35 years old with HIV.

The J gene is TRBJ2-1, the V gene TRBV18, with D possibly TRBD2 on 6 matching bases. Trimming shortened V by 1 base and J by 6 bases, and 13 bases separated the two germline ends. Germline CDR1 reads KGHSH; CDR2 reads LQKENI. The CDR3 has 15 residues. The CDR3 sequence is CASSPRDSQVNEQFF. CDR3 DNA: TGTGCCAGCTCACCACGGGACTCCCAGGTCAATGAGCAGTTCTTC.

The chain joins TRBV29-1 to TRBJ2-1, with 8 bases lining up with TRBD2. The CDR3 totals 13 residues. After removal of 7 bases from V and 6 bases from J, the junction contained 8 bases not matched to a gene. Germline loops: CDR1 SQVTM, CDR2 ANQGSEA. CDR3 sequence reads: CSARGGLSNEQFF. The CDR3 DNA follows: TGCAGCGCCCGGGGGGGCCTCTCCAATGAGCAGTTCTTC.

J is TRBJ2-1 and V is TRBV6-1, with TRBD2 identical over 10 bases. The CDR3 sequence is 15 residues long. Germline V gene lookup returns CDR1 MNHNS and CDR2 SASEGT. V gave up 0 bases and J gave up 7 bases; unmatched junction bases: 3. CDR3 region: CASSEAASGSNEQFF. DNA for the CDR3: TGTGCCAGCAGTGAAGCGGCTAGCGGGAGTAATGAGCAGTTCTTC.

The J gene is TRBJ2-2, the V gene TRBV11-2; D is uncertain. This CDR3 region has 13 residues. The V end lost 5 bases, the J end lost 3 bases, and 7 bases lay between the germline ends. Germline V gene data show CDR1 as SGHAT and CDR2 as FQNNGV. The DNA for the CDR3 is TGTGCCAGCAGCCCTCACTACACCGGGGAGCTGTTTTTT. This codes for CASSPHYTGELFF.

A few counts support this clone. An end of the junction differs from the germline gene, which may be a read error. The CDR3 sequence: CASSLGKGQAYEQYF. CDR3 bases: TGTGCTAGCAGCTTAGGAAAGGGACAGGCCTACGAGCAGTACTTC. The rearrangement links TRBV7-7 to TRBJ2-7; 8 bases map to TRBD1. This CDR3 has 15 residues. Germline V gene lookup returns CDR1 SSHAT and CDR2 FNYEAQ (reference sequence).

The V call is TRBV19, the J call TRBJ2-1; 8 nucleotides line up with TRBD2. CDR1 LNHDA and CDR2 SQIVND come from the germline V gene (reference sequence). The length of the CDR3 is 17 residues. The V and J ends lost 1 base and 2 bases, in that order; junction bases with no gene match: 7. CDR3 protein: CASSIALGGGTYNEQFF. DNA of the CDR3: TGTGCCAGTAGTATAGCCCTGGGCGGGGGGACCTACAATGAGCAGTTCTTC.

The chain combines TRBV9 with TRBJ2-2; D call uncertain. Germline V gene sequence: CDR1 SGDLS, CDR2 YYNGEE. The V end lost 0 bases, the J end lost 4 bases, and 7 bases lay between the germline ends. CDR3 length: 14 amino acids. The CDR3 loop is CASSVVWGTGELFF. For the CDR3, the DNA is TGTGCCAGCAGCGTAGTTTGGGGCACCGGGGAGCTGTTTTTT.

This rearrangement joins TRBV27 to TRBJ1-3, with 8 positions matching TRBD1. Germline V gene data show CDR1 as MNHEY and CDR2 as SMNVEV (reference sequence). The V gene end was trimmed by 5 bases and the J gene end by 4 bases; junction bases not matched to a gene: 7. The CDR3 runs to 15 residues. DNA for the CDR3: TGTGCCAGCAGTAGCTTCGGGACAGGAGGAAACACCATATATTTT. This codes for CASSSFGTGGNTIYF.

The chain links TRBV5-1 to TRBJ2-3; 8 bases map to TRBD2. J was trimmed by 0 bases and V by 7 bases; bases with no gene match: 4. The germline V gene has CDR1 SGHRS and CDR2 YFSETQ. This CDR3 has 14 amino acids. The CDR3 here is CASARGGSTDTQYF. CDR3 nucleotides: TGCGCCAGCGCCCGGGGGGGGAGCACAGATACGCAGTATTTT.

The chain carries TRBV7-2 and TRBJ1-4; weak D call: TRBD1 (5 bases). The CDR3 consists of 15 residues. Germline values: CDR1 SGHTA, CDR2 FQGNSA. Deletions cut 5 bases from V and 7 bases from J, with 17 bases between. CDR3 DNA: TGTGCCAGCAGCCGCCACGGGACGGAAACTGAAAAACTGTTTTTT. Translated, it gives CASSRHGTETEKLFF.

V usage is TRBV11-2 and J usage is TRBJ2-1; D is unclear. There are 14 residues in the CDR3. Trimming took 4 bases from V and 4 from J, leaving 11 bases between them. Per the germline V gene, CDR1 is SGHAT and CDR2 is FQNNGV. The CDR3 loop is CASSSPGQYNEQFF. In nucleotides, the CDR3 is TGTGCCAGCAGCTCCCCCGGGCAGTACAATGAGCAGTTCTTC.

CDR3 protein: CASSLTPGLYEQYF. CDR3 nucleotides: TGTGCCAGCAGCCTAACCCCGGGACTCTACGAGCAGTACTTC. V usage is TRBV4-2 and J usage is TRBJ2-7; D perhaps matches TRBD2 (6 bases). V lost 4 bases to trimming and J lost 3 bases, with 13 bases between them. Germline V gene sequence: CDR1 LGHNA, CDR2 YNFKEQ. The CDR3 sequence is 14 residues long.

In DNA, the CDR3 is TGTGCCAGCAGTGATTTTGCCGGGAGCCACAATGAGCAGTTCTTC. Its translation is CASSDFAGSHNEQFF. The chain is built from TRBV6-1 and TRBJ2-1; TRBD2 might be the D (6 bases). Trimming took 3 bases from V and 5 from J, leaving 14 bases between them. Germline loops: CDR1 MNHNS, CDR2 SASEGT. This CDR3 is 15 amino acids long.

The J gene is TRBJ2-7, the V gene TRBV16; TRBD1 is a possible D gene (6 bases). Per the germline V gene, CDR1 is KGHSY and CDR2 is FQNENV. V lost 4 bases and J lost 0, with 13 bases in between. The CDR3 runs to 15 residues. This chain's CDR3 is CASSPYTGISYEQYF. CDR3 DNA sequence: TGTGCCAGCAGCCCCTATACAGGGATCTCCTACGAGCAGTACTTC.

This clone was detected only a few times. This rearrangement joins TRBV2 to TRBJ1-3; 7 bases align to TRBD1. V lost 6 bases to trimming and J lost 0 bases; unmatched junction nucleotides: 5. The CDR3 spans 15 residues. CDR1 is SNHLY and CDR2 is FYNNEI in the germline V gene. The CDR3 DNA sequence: TGTGCCAGCAGCCCGGGACAGTTCTCTGGAAACACCATATATTTT. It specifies CASSPGQFSGNTIYF.

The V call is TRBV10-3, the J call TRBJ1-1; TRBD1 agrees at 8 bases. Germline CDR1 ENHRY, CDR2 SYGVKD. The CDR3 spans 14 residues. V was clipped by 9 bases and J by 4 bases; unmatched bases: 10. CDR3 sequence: CAIWTGPWGTEAFF. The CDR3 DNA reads TGTGCCATTTGGACAGGGCCGTGGGGCACTGAAGCTTTCTTT.

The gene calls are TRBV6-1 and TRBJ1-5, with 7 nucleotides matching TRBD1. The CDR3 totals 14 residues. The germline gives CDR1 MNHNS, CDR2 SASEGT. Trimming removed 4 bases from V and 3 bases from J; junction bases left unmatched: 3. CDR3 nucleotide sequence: TGTGCCAGCAGTGTAACAGGGGCCAATCAGCCCCAGCATTTT. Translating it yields CASSVTGANQPQHF.

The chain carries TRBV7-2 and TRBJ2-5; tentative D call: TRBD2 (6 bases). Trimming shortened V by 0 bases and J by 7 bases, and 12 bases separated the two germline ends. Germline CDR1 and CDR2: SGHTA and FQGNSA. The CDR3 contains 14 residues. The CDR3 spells CASSLARDSGTQYF. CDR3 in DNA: TGTGCCAGCAGCTTAGCGCGGGATAGCGGGACCCAGTACTTC.

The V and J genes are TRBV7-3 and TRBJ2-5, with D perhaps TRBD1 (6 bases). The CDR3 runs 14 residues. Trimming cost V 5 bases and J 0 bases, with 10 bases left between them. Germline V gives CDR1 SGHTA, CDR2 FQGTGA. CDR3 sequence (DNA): TGTGCCAGCAGCCCAGACAGGTACCAAGAGACCCAGTACTTC. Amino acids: CASSPDRYQETQYF.

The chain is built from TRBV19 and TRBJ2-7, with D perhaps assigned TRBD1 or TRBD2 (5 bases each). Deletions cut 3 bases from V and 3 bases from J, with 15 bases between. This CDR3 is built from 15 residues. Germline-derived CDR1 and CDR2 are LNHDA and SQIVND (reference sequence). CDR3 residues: CASSIYPGPSYEQYF. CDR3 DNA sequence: TGTGCCAGTAGTATTTATCCGGGACCGAGCTACGAGCAGTACTTC.

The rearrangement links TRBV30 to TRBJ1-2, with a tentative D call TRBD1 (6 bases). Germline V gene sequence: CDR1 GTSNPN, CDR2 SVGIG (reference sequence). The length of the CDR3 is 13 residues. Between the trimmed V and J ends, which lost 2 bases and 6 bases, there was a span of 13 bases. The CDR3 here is CAWSFNRDHGYTF. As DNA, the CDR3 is TGTGCCTGGAGTTTCAACAGGGATCATGGCTACACCTTC.

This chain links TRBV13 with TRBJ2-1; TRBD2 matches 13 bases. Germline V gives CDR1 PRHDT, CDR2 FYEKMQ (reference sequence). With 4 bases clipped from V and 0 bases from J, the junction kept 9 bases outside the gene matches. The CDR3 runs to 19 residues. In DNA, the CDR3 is TGTGCCAGCAGCTCGCTGGGACTAGCGGGGTGGAGCTCCTACAATGAGCAGTTCTTC. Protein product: CASSSLGLAGWSSYNEQFF.

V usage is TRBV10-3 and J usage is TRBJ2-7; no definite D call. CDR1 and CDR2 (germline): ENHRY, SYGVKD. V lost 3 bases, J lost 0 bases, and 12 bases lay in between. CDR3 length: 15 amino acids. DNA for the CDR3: TGTGCCATCAGTGATCCGGATGTTTACTCCTACGAGCAGTACTTC. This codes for CAISDPDVYSYEQYF.

CDR3 nucleotide sequence: TGTGCTAGTGGTTTGGGAACAGGGCGTCCGATCCAAGAGACCCAGTACTTC. Amino acid sequence: CASGLGTGRPIQETQYF. The gene calls are TRBV12-5 and TRBJ2-5, with a possible D match to TRBD1 (6 bases). CDR3 length: 17 residues. The V end lost 1 base, the J end lost 1 base, and 16 bases lay between the germline ends. Germline loops: CDR1 LGHNT, CDR2 FRNRAP.

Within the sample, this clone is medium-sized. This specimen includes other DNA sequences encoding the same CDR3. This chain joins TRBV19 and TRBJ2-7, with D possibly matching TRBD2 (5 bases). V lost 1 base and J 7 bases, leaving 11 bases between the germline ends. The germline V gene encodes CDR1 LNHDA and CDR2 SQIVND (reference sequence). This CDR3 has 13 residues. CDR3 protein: CASSIADGDEQYF. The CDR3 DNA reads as TGTGCCAGTAGTATAGCGGACGGGGATGAGCAGTACTTC. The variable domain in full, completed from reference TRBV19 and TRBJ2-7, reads DGGITQSPKYLFRKEGQNVTLSCEQNLNHDAMYWYRQDPGQGLRLIYYSQIVNDFQKGDIAEGYSVSREKKESFPLTVTSAQKNPTAFYLCASSIADGDEQYFGPGTRLTVT.

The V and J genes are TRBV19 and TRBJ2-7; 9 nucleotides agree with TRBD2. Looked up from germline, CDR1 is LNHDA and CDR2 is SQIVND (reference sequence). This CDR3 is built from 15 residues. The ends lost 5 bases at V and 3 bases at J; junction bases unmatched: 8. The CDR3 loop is CASSSRGSGSYEQYF. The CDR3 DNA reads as TGTGCCAGTAGTTCTCGGGGTAGCGGGAGCTACGAGCAGTACTTC.

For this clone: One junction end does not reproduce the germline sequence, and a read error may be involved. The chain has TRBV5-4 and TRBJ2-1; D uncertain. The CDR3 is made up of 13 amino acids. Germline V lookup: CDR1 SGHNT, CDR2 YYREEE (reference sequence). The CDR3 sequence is CASSFDWTNKQFF. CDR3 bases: TGTGCCAGCAGCTTTGACTGGACCAATAAGCAGTTCTTC. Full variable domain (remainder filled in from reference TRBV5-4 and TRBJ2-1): ETGVTQSPTHLIKTRGQQVTLRCSSQSGHNTVSWYQQALGQGPQFIFQYYREEENGRGNFPPRFSGLQFPNYSSELNVNALELDDSALYLCASSFDWTNKQFFGPGTRLTVL.

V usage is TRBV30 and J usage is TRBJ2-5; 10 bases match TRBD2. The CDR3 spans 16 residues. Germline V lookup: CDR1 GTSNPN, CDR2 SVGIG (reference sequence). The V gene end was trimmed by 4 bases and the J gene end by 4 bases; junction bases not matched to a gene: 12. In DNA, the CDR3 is TGTGCCTGGACCCAAATTGCAGCGGGGGGGCGAGAGACCCAGTACTTC. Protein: CAWTQIAAGGRETQYF.

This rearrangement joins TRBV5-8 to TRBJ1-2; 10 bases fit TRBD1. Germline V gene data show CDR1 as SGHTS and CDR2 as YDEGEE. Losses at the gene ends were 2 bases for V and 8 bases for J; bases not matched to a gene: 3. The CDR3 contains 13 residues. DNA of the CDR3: TGTGCCAGCAGCTTCTGGGGACAGGGGGGCTACACCTTC. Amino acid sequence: CASSFWGQGGYTF.